Presented here are 26 T cell receptor beta chains from one specimen sequenced in a study of cytomegalovirus exposure and HLA in healthy donors. Using immunoSEQ multiplex PCR, the repertoire was profiled, and TCRdb retains in-frame clones only, with some absent. The sample has roughly 130,000 clones; about 90% are singletons. The material sequenced was PBMCs. These TCRs come from a man aged 25-45 years in good health and CMV-seronegative.

CDR3 loop: CASSLGTATNTEAFF. CDR3 nucleotide sequence: TGTGCCAGCAGCTTAGGGACAGCAACGAACACTGAAGCTTTCTTT. V gene TRBV11-3 combines with J gene TRBJ1-1, with a possible D match to TRBD1 (6 bases). The germline V gene encodes CDR1 SGHNT and CDR2 YENEEA. The CDR3 length is 15 residues. The V and J ends lost 1 base and 1 base respectively, with 10 bases between them.

The gene calls are TRBV30 and TRBJ1-2; 7 bases line up with TRBD1. The V and J ends lost 7 bases and 8 bases, in that order; junction bases with no gene match: 10. The germline V gene encodes CDR1 GTSNPN and CDR2 SVGIG (reference sequence). The CDR3 totals 12 residues. CDR3 amino acids: CAYRGTGEGYTF. CDR3 DNA sequence: TGTGCCTACAGGGGAACGGGGGAGGGCTACACCTTC.

This clone was counted between two and nine times. The chain employs TRBV4-2 and TRBJ2-7; D possibly corresponds to TRBD2 (6 bases). The germline V and J ends were trimmed by 2 bases and 3 bases, with 14 bases remaining between them. This CDR3 is built from 15 residues. In germline, CDR1 is LGHNA, CDR2 YNFKEQ. Here the CDR3 reads CASSQSTGVIYEQYF. CDR3 in DNA: TGTGCCAGCAGCCAATCGACGGGAGTGATCTACGAGCAGTACTTC.

This sequence joins TRBV6-1 and TRBJ1-2; the D is unclear. V lost 2 bases and J 4 bases, leaving 11 bases between the germline ends. The CDR3 extends over 14 amino acids. The germline CDR1 and CDR2 sequences are MNHNS and SASEGT. The CDR3 DNA is TGTGCCAGCAGTGAACCCCGTGCGCCCTATGGCTACACCTTC. Its translation is CASSEPRAPYGYTF.

This chain joins TRBV30 and TRBJ1-1; perhaps TRBD1 as D (6 bases). The ends were cut back, 2 bases at V and 3 bases at J, with 13 bases in the middle. This CDR3 comprises 14 residues. Germline V gene sequence: CDR1 GTSNPN, CDR2 SVGIG (reference sequence). DNA for the CDR3: TGTGCCTGGAGTTCATACGGGACATACACTGAAGCTTTCTTT. Translated: CAWSSYGTYTEAFF.

The chain carries TRBV14 and TRBJ1-2; the D gene is possibly TRBD1 (5 bases). The CDR3 consists of 15 residues. Germline V CDR1 and CDR2: SGHDN, FVKESK. V was trimmed by 4 bases and J by 7 bases, leaving 19 bases between them. CDR3 sequence (DNA): TGTGCCAGCAGCCCCTGGGACTCCCTGGAGCGTGGCTACACCTTC. Protein: CASSPWDSLERGYTF. Using reference TRBV14 and TRBJ1-2 for the parts outside the CDR3, the full variable domain is EAGVTQFPSHSVIEKGQTVTLRCDPISGHDNLYWYRRVMGKEIKFLLHFVKESKQDESGMPNNRFLAERTGGTYSTLKVQPAELEDSGVYFCASSPWDSLERGYTFGSGTRLTVV.

The V call is TRBV29-1, the J call TRBJ2-7; 9 bases fit TRBD2. Germline CDR1 and CDR2: SQVTM and ANQGSEA. The length of the CDR3 is 14 residues. V shed 3 bases and J 4 bases; nucleotides not matched to a gene: 7. The CDR3 sequence: CSVEVVAGEYEQYF. The CDR3, as DNA: TGCAGCGTTGAGGTGGTAGCGGGAGAATACGAGCAGTACTTC.

The chain recombines TRBV4-3 with TRBJ2-3, with D uncertain. Per germline, CDR1 LGHNA and CDR2 YSLEER. With 0 bases removed from V and 6 bases from J, the gap between germline ends came to 7 bases. CDR3 length: 13 residues. CDR3 loop: CASSQDRRDTQYF. In DNA form, the CDR3 reads TGCGCCAGCAGCCAAGATCGGCGGGATACGCAGTATTTT.

The genes are TRBV28 and TRBJ2-1; D is unclear. The CDR3 loop spans 13 amino acids. Trimming removed 8 bases from V and 2 bases from J, with 10 bases in between. Germline assignment: CDR1 MDHEN and CDR2 SYDVKM. CDR3 in amino acids: CASEALTYNEQFF. The CDR3 DNA follows: TGTGCCAGCGAAGCGCTAACCTACAATGAGCAGTTCTTC.

This clone was found once. V and J are TRBV15 and TRBJ2-7; 12 bases line up with TRBD1. The ends lost 0 bases at V and 3 bases at J; junction bases unmatched: 9. The CDR3 consists of 18 residues. CDR1 LNHNV and CDR2 YYDKDF come from the germline V gene (reference sequence). The CDR3 loop reads CATSRDIPRDRGLYEQYF. The CDR3 region has the DNA TGTGCCACCAGCAGAGACATTCCCCGGGACAGGGGGCTCTACGAGCAGTACTTC.

The chain links TRBV27 to TRBJ2-1, with a tentative D call TRBD1 (5 bases). V shed 10 bases and J shed 3 bases, with 13 bases lying between them. Germline CDR1 reads MNHEY; CDR2 reads SMNVEV (reference sequence). CDR3 length equals 13 residues. The CDR3, as DNA: TGTGCCATTCCAGGGCCGTACTACAATGAGCAGTTCTTC. It translates to CAIPGPYYNEQFF.

The chain joins TRBV7-3 to TRBJ2-2; 9 bases are shared with TRBD1. With V trimmed by 7 bases and J by 4 bases, 4 bases remained unmatched. The CDR3 is 14 residues long. CDR1 and CDR2 from the germline V gene are SGHTA and FQGTGA. The chain's CDR3 is CASTGQGPTGELFF. DNA of the CDR3: TGTGCCAGCACGGGACAGGGACCCACCGGGGAGCTGTTTTTT.

The chain has TRBV2 and TRBJ2-2; 9 nucleotides align to TRBD2. Germline V CDR1 and CDR2: SNHLY, FYNNEI. V lost 8 bases, J lost 3 bases, and 1 base stayed unmatched. The CDR3 loop spans 13 amino acids. This chain's CDR3 is CASEREDTGELFF. The CDR3 coding sequence is TGTGCCAGCGAGCGGGAGGACACCGGGGAGCTGTTTTTT.

The V and J genes are TRBV18 and TRBJ1-5; 9 bases line up with TRBD1. The CDR3 is 15 amino acids. CDR1 and CDR2 from the germline V gene are KGHSH and LQKENI. Unmatched junction bases numbered 4, after V lost 4 bases and J lost 3 bases. The CDR3 DNA follows: TGTGCCAGCTCACGACAGGGGGAAACCAATCAGCCCCAGCATTTT. Translating gives CASSRQGETNQPQHF. Complete variable domain (other parts from reference TRBV18 and TRBJ1-5): NAGVMQNPRHLVRRRGQEARLRCSPMKGHSHVYWYRQLPEEGLKFMVYLQKENIIDESGMPKERFSAEFPKEGPSILRIQQVVRGDSAAYFCASSRQGETNQPQHFGDGTRLSIL.

CDR3 sequence reads: CASSEYFASWQYF. CDR3 bases: TGTGCCAGCAGTGAATATTTCGCAAGCTGGCAGTACTTC. The rearrangement links TRBV25-1 to TRBJ2-7; the D is unclear. V gave up 0 bases and J gave up 9 bases, with 12 bases separating them. CDR3 length equals 13 residues. Germline V lookup: CDR1 MGHDK, CDR2 SYGVNS.

This sequence joins TRBV4-1 and TRBJ2-3; tentative D call: TRBD2 (5 bases). This CDR3 contains 16 residues. Germline V gene data show CDR1 as MGHRA and CDR2 as YSYEKL. V was trimmed by 2 bases and J by 1 base, leaving 13 bases between them. CDR3 sequence reads: CASSQLWTRGTDTQYF. The DNA for the CDR3 is TGCGCCAGCAGCCAATTATGGACTCGAGGCACAGATACGCAGTATTTT.

This rearrangement joins TRBV7-9 to TRBJ2-5; D is uncertain. Per the germline V gene, CDR1 is SEHNR and CDR2 is FQNEAQ (reference sequence). The V gene lost 0 bases and the J gene lost 4 bases, with 18 bases spanning the gap. This CDR3 is built from 17 residues. The CDR3 bases are TGTGCCAGCAGCTTAGCCCTAATCGCACCCGTGCCAGAGACCCAGTACTTC. Translated, it gives CASSLALIAPVPETQYF.

The chain recombines TRBV18 with TRBJ1-1, with 8 bases that match TRBD1. This CDR3 spans 14 amino acids. V lost 2 bases to trimming and J lost 5 bases; unmatched junction nucleotides: 4. Per the germline V gene, CDR1 is KGHSH and CDR2 is LQKENI. CDR3 residues: CASSPRTGYTEAFF. The CDR3 DNA reads as TGTGCCAGCTCACCAAGGACAGGGTATACTGAAGCTTTCTTT. Combining the CDR3 with reference TRBV18 and TRBJ1-1 gives the whole variable domain NAGVMQNPRHLVRRRGQEARLRCSPMKGHSHVYWYRQLPEEGLKFMVYLQKENIIDESGMPKERFSAEFPKEGPSILRIQQVVRGDSAAYFCASSPRTGYTEAFFGQGTRLTVV.

The chain carries TRBV6-1 and TRBJ1-5; D is unresolved. The V end was cut by 0 bases, the J end by 6 bases, with 9 bases between. Germline V gene data show CDR1 as MNHNS and CDR2 as SASEGT. The CDR3 length is 14 residues. CDR3 bases: TGTGCCAGCAGTGAAGCGCGATCCCCTCAGCCCCAGCATTTT. Encoded protein: CASSEARSPQPQHF.

J is TRBJ2-1 and V is TRBV5-3; TRBD1 aligns across 7 bases. TRBV5-3 is assigned to the ORF class and has an uncertain function. V was clipped by 7 bases and J by 4 bases; unmatched bases: 8. The CDR3 loop spans 14 amino acids. The CDR3: CARSGGKGYNEQFF. The CDR3 DNA is TGTGCCAGATCAGGGGGTAAAGGGTACAATGAGCAGTTCTTC.

The rearrangement joins TRBV30 to TRBJ2-7, with TRBD1 as a possible D gene (5 bases). The germline gives CDR1 GTSNPN, CDR2 SVGIG (reference sequence). The CDR3 contains 15 residues. Trimming stripped 1 base from V and 0 bases from J, with 13 bases between. The CDR3 DNA sequence: TGTGCCTGGAGTGACAGGAGACGACTCTCCTACGAGCAGTACTTC. It codes for CAWSDRRRLSYEQYF.

This chain links TRBV11-2 with TRBJ2-3, with unresolved D. V was pared by 1 base and J by 7 bases, with 6 bases between. The CDR3 is 12 amino acids. Germline lookup yields CDR1 SGHAT and CDR2 FQNNGV. The CDR3 region is CASSLGTYTQYF. The CDR3 region has the DNA TGTGCCAGCAGCTTAGGTACTTATACGCAGTATTTT.

The V and J genes are TRBV5-1 and TRBJ2-2; possible D gene TRBD2, 6 bases. The CDR3 has 16 residues. V dropped 0 bases and J dropped 5 bases, with 14 bases sitting between them. Germline V lookup: CDR1 SGHRS, CDR2 YFSETQ. The CDR3 DNA reads TGCGCCAGCAGCTTGGACGGGACGAGCGGGACCGGGGAGCTGTTTTTT. It encodes CASSLDGTSGTGELFF.

V and J are TRBV5-4 and TRBJ2-7; D is uncertain. The CDR3 consists of 16 residues. The V gene lost 4 bases and the J gene lost 0 bases, with 17 bases spanning the gap. The V gene's germline CDR1 is SGHNT and CDR2 YYREEE (reference sequence). This CDR3 reads CASSTFLADSSYEQYF. In nucleotides, the CDR3 is TGTGCCAGCAGCACTTTTTTAGCCGATAGCTCCTACGAGCAGTACTTC.

The chain carries TRBV5-1 and TRBJ2-1, with 12 bases that match TRBD2. Trimming cost V 4 bases and J 9 bases; bases outside gene matches: 17. Germline V gives CDR1 SGHRS, CDR2 YFSETQ. CDR3 length equals 18 residues. The CDR3 spells CASSTRTSGTTGGGEQFF. The CDR3 DNA sequence: TGCGCCAGCAGCACCCGGACTAGCGGGACCACCGGAGGGGGTGAGCAGTTCTTC.

This sequence joins TRBV29-1 and TRBJ1-3; 10 positions agree with TRBD1. The J segment lost 1 base and the V segment lost 4 bases, leaving 4 bases of the junction unmatched. The CDR3 runs 15 residues. Germline CDR1 and CDR2: SQVTM and ANQGSEA. The CDR3 is CSVAGQGYSGNTIYF. The CDR3 nucleotides read TGCAGCGTTGCGGGACAGGGGTATTCTGGAAACACCATATATTTT.